The T cell receptor beta chain under discussion was sequenced for a study of cytomegalovirus exposure and HLA in healthy donors. The overall study: Genotyping of nearly 400 donors showed that over 80% belonged to the Caucasian-associated ancestry cluster.

Worth noting for this clone: Its antigen is not identified.

In germline, CDR1 is GTSNPN, CDR2 SVGIG (reference sequence). CDR3 length: 12 amino acids. Losses at the gene ends were 4 bases for V and 7 bases for J; bases not matched to a gene: 6. Primers for the PCR totalled 60 Vbeta and 13 Jbeta. Profiled with immunoSEQ multiplex PCR; TCRdb holds only in-frame clones, not every one. The sample data list 150,000 or so clones. Regarding the study as a whole: Within an earlier analysis, most TCR beta V segments proved productive either about 87% or about 30% of the time.

The chain recombines TRBV30 with TRBJ1-1; 7 nucleotides line up with TRBD1. This sequence was found in a woman younger than 30 in good health and CMV-seronegative. Input material: PBMCs. The CDR3 DNA reads as TGTGCCTGGATCCTGAGGACAGGTGAAGCTTTCTTT. Translation gives CAWILRTGEAFF.